This passage covers 6 T cell receptor beta chains from one sample sequenced in a study of cytomegalovirus exposure and HLA in healthy donors. Primers: 60 Vbeta forward and 13 Jbeta reverse. Sequencing was performed with immunoSEQ multiplex PCR; in TCRdb, only in-frame clones are kept and a portion is missing. The sample consists of approximately 160,000 clones, 75% of them appearing once. Input material: PBMCs. These receptor sequences come from a male donor in good health and CMV-seronegative.

This chain connects TRBV2 to TRBJ1-1; 9 nucleotides agree with TRBD1. CDR1 and CDR2 from the germline V gene are SNHLY and FYNNEI. The length of the CDR3 is 16 residues. The ends lost 7 bases at V and 10 bases at J; junction bases unmatched: 19. The CDR3 DNA sequence: TGTGCCAGCAACCCGGGACAGGGAGTAGGGTTGCTTGGAGCTTTCTTT. Translation: CASNPGQGVGLLGAFF.

The genes are TRBV5-5 and TRBJ2-2; tentative D call: TRBD2 (6 bases). V gave up 2 bases and J gave up 0 bases, with 8 bases separating them. Germline lookup yields CDR1 SGHKS and CDR2 YYEKEE (reference sequence). This CDR3 spans 15 amino acids. The CDR3 DNA reads as TGTGCCAGCAGCTTCGCGGGGCCGAACACCGGGGAGCTGTTTTTT. It yields the protein CASSFAGPNTGELFF. The full variable domain, completed using reference TRBV5-5 and TRBJ2-2, is DAGVTQSPTHLIKTRGQQVTLRCSPISGHKSVSWYQQVLGQGPQFIFQYYEKEERGRGNFPDRFSARQFPNYSSELNVNALLLGDSALYLCASSFAGPNTGELFFGEGSRLTVL.

This chain links TRBV13 with TRBJ2-6, with 7 positions matching TRBD1. In germline, CDR1 is PRHDT, CDR2 FYEKMQ (reference sequence). CDR3 length: 16 residues. Losses at the gene ends were 3 bases for V and 0 bases for J; bases not matched to a gene: 2. The CDR3 coding sequence is TGTGCCAGCAGCTTGGACAGGAGCTCTGGGGCCAACGTCCTGACTTTC. Residues: CASSLDRSSGANVLTF.

The chain uses TRBV19 and TRBJ1-5; 8 bases fit TRBD1. Germline V lookup: CDR1 LNHDA, CDR2 SQIVND (reference sequence). Trimming cost V 6 bases and J 1 base; bases outside gene matches: 8. The CDR3 extends over 16 amino acids. Here the CDR3 DNA reads TGTGCCAGTAGGTGGTCAGGGGGCTTCAGCAATCAGCCCCAGCATTTT. Amino acids: CASRWSGGFSNQPQHF. The full variable domain, in which reference TRBV19 and TRBJ1-5 provide the parts outside the CDR3, is DGGITQSPKYLFRKEGQNVTLSCEQNLNHDAMYWYRQDPGQGLRLIYYSQIVNDFQKGDIAEGYSVSREKKESFPLTVTSAQKNPTAFYLCASRWSGGFSNQPQHFGDGTRLSIL.

V gene TRBV28 combines with J gene TRBJ2-1; 8 nucleotides match TRBD2. The CDR3 spans 15 residues. CDR1 is MDHEN and CDR2 is SYDVKM in the germline V gene. V dropped 2 bases and J dropped 4; count of bases not matched to a gene: 4. Here the CDR3 reads CASSLTLAGYNEQFF. CDR3 DNA: TGTGCCAGCAGTTTAACGCTAGCGGGTTACAATGAGCAGTTCTTC.

The J gene is TRBJ2-5, the V gene TRBV19, with 8 bases aligning to TRBD1. The germline V gene has CDR1 LNHDA and CDR2 SQIVND (reference sequence). This CDR3 region has 15 residues. V lost 4 bases, J lost 4 bases, and 8 bases stayed unmatched. CDR3 protein: CASSRDRQKRETQYF. The CDR3 DNA is TGTGCCAGTAGTAGGGACAGGCAAAAGAGAGAGACCCAGTACTTC.